The 13 T cell receptor beta chains below come from one sample, sequenced in a study of cytomegalovirus exposure and HLA in healthy donors. Some clones are missing from TCRdb's copy, which holds only in-frame ones; the method was immunoSEQ multiplex PCR. The table shows about 130,000 clones, with about 91% occurring only once. The sequenced sample consisted of PBMCs. These receptors were collected from a woman between 18 and 29 years old in good health and CMV-seronegative.

The chain is built from TRBV30 and TRBJ2-1; 12 bases are a match to TRBD2. The germline CDR1 and CDR2 sequences are GTSNPN and SVGIG (reference sequence). CDR3 length: 15 amino acids. Trimming removed 0 bases from V and 8 bases from J; junction bases left unmatched: 5. This CDR3 reads CAWSVVTSGRDEQFF. The CDR3 region has the DNA TGTGCCTGGAGTGTAGTGACTAGCGGGAGAGATGAGCAGTTCTTC.

This chain joins TRBV29-1 and TRBJ2-3, with 9 bases fitting TRBD2. CDR1 is SQVTM and CDR2 is ANQGSEA in the germline V gene. CDR3 size: 12 residues. CDR3 coding DNA: TGCCATGGGGCTAGCGGGGCAGATACGCAGTATTTT. Translation gives CHGASGADTQYF.

The chain recombines TRBV9 with TRBJ1-1; D might be TRBD1 (6 bases). Per germline, CDR1 SGDLS and CDR2 YYNGEE. Trimming took off 0 bases at V and 0 bases at J, with 18 bases between the two ends. The CDR3 is 18 residues long. The CDR3 DNA reads as TGTGCCAGCAGCGTAGAGTTGGGTGACAGGTTTTTGAACACTGAAGCTTTCTTT. Its translation is CASSVELGDRFLNTEAFF.

The rearrangement links TRBV18 to TRBJ2-1; the match to TRBD1 covers 9 bases. The CDR3 consists of 17 residues. The V gene end was trimmed by 1 base and the J gene end by 0 bases; junction bases not matched to a gene: 4. The V gene's germline CDR1 is KGHSH and CDR2 LQKENI. CDR3 bases: TGTGCCAGCTCACCACGGACAGGGGCGAGCTCCTACAATGAGCAGTTCTTC. Its translation: CASSPRTGASSYNEQFF.

The V and J genes are TRBV9 and TRBJ2-2; 7 bases fit TRBD2. The length of the CDR3 is 14 residues. Germline CDR1 reads SGDLS; CDR2 reads YYNGEE. V trimming: 3 bases; J trimming: 5 bases; junction bases outside the gene matches: 4. The CDR3, as DNA: TGTGCCAGCAGCGCGGGAGGAACTACCGGGGAGCTGTTTTTT. Residues: CASSAGGTTGELFF.

The chain combines TRBV19 with TRBJ2-1, with 10 bases lining up with TRBD1. The length of the CDR3 is 17 residues. Trimming at V came to 4 bases and at J to 6 bases, leaving 12 bases not matched to a gene. Germline V gene data show CDR1 as LNHDA and CDR2 as SQIVND (reference sequence). CDR3 region: CASSSGTGVGQTNEQFF. CDR3 nucleotides: TGTGCCAGTAGTAGCGGGACAGGGGTAGGTCAGACCAATGAGCAGTTCTTC.

The chain carries TRBV6-5 and TRBJ2-1, with a tentative D call TRBD1 (6 bases). The CDR3 contains 14 residues. V dropped 11 bases and J dropped 5 bases, with 19 bases sitting between them. CDR1 and CDR2 (germline): MNHEY, SVGAGI. As DNA, the CDR3 is TGTGCCGCTCAGGGGTTGCAAACAGACAATGAGCAGTTCTTC. Its translation: CAAQGLQTDNEQFF.

The J gene is TRBJ1-1, the V gene TRBV28, with D possibly matching TRBD1 (5 bases). V lost 5 bases and J lost 2, with 12 bases in between. CDR1 is MDHEN, CDR2 SYDVKM, per germline. This CDR3 contains 14 residues. The CDR3 here is CASSDRTFNTEAFF. Written as DNA, the CDR3 is TGTGCCAGCAGTGACAGAACCTTCAACACTGAAGCTTTCTTT.

The V call is TRBV6-1, the J call TRBJ2-1; TRBD2 matches 13 bases. The germline V gene has CDR1 MNHNS and CDR2 SASEGT. J gave up 6 bases and V 8 bases, and 7 bases lay outside the gene matches. The CDR3 is 15 amino acids. The CDR3 loop is CASLIRTSGSNEQFF. DNA of the CDR3: TGTGCCAGCTTGATTAGGACTAGCGGGAGCAATGAGCAGTTCTTC.

This clone was seen just once. The V gene is TRBV11-3, the J gene TRBJ2-1; 7 bases agree with TRBD2. This CDR3 has 12 residues. V dropped 6 bases and J dropped 7; count of bases not matched to a gene: 3. Germline V CDR1 and CDR2: SGHNT, YENEEA. The CDR3: CASSRRENEQFF. In DNA form, the CDR3 reads TGTGCCAGCAGTCGGCGGGAGAATGAGCAGTTCTTC.

The gene calls are TRBV7-9 and TRBJ2-5; TRBD2 matches at 9 bases. The V gene's germline CDR1 is SEHNR and CDR2 FQNEAQ (reference sequence). The V gene end was trimmed by 3 bases and the J gene end by 4 bases; junction bases not matched to a gene: 3. The CDR3 consists of 14 residues. CDR3: CASSFIAGVETQYF. CDR3 coding DNA: TGTGCCAGCAGCTTTATAGCGGGGGTAGAGACCCAGTACTTC.

The CDR3 sequence is CASSRTVRHEQFF. CDR3 DNA sequence: TGTGCCAGCAGCCGGACAGTCAGACATGAGCAGTTCTTC. The V and J genes are TRBV28 and TRBJ2-1, with a tentative D call TRBD1 (6 bases). Trimming removed 6 bases at V and 8 bases at J, with 14 bases between. Germline V gene sequence: CDR1 MDHEN, CDR2 SYDVKM. This CDR3 comprises 13 residues. The whole variable domain, filled in from reference TRBV28 and TRBJ2-1, reads DVKVTQSSRYLVKRTGEKVFLECVQDMDHENMFWYRQDPGLGLRLIYFSYDVKMKEKGDIPEGYSVSREKKERFSLILESASTNQTSMYLCASSRTVRHEQFFGPGTRLTVL.

In nucleotides, the CDR3 is TGTGCCAGCGGACTAGGTTACAATGAGCAGTTCTTC. Its protein product is CASGLGYNEQFF. The chain has TRBV28 and TRBJ2-1; 7 bases agree with TRBD2. This CDR3 has 12 residues. Germline CDR1 and CDR2: MDHEN and SYDVKM. Losses at the gene ends were 8 bases for V and 4 bases for J; bases not matched to a gene: 2.